What follows describes a single T cell receptor (beta chain). The V gene lost 4 bases and the J gene lost 8 bases, with 17 bases spanning the gap. The CDR3 loop spans 15 amino acids. The V gene's germline CDR1 is MNHEY and CDR2 SMNVEV (reference sequence). These data are taken from a study of shared clonotypes between healthy human individuals. Adult donors, all healthy and HIV-negative, had no recent acute infections or vaccinations. The assay was immunoSEQ multiplex PCR, and TCRdb's table has in-frame clones only and misses some. The table lists 100,000 to 120,000 clones, about 62% of them singletons.

The source is a woman aged 25 to 45 in good health. Sequencing was done on a sample of memory CD8+ T cells sorted from blood. Subset here: CD45RO+ cells pooled with CCR7-negative TemRA cells. The rearrangement joins TRBV27 to TRBJ1-4, with D uncertain. Here the CDR3 reads CASSSILGSAEKLFF. CDR3 in DNA: TGTGCCAGCAGTTCCATATTAGGGTCTGCCGAAAAACTGTTTTTT.